The 22 T cell receptor beta chains below all came from one sample that was sequenced in a study of shared clonotypes between healthy human individuals. Produced via immunoSEQ multiplex PCR; TCRdb's table is partial and in-frame only. Seen here are more than 2 million clones, about 93% observed once, and the top ten hold approximately 1.7%. The naive CD8 subset, CD45RO-negative cells positively selected for CCR7, excluded terminally differentiated effector memory CD45RA+ cells. Sequenced: naive CD8+ T cells from PBMCs. Receptors originate from a man between 18 and 29 years old in good health. Some clones in this sample may be carry-over from other donors' samples.

The J gene is TRBJ1-2, the V gene TRBV15, with TRBD1 as a possible D gene (5 bases). The CDR3 consists of 13 residues. Trimming shortened V by 6 bases and J by 4 bases, and 12 bases separated the two germline ends. Germline V gives CDR1 LNHNV, CDR2 YYDKDF (reference sequence). The CDR3 spells CATSLRGSYGYTF. In nucleotides, the CDR3 is TGTGCCACCAGTCTGCGGGGCTCCTATGGCTACACCTTC.

This clone was seen once. V is TRBV27 and J is TRBJ2-2; D perhaps matches TRBD2 (6 bases). The CDR3 totals 15 residues. CDR1 is MNHEY, CDR2 SMNVEV, per germline (reference sequence). Between the trimmed V and J ends, which lost 7 bases and 4 bases, there was a span of 16 bases. The CDR3 DNA follows: TGTGCCAGCATCGGGACTCGCGAATTCACCGGGGAGCTGTTTTTT. This gives the protein CASIGTREFTGELFF.

V usage is TRBV9 and J usage is TRBJ2-7; 11 bases are a match to TRBD1. CDR1 SGDLS and CDR2 YYNGEE come from the germline V gene. Trimming cost V 3 bases and J 2 bases; bases outside gene matches: 4. The CDR3 extends over 15 amino acids. The CDR3 reads CASSGGQGVPYEQYF. The DNA of the CDR3 is TGTGCCAGCAGCGGGGGACAGGGGGTTCCCTACGAGCAGTACTTC.

The chain has TRBV14 and TRBJ1-4; perhaps TRBD1 as D (6 bases). This CDR3 contains 15 residues. V was shortened by 2 bases and J by 8 bases, with 15 bases between the two germline ends. Germline CDR1 reads SGHDN; CDR2 reads FVKESK. For the CDR3, the DNA is TGTGCCAGCAGCCAACGCAGGGGCGAGGAGGAAAAACTGTTTTTT. This translates into CASSQRRGEEEKLFF.

The genes are TRBV5-6 and TRBJ1-2; 8 bases align to TRBD1. With 4 bases clipped from V and 1 base from J, the junction kept 12 bases outside the gene matches. CDR3 length equals 17 residues. Per the germline V gene, CDR1 is SGHDT and CDR2 is YYEEEE. CDR3 loop: CASSRRPQGVVNYGYTF. DNA for the CDR3: TGTGCCAGCAGCCGCCGGCCACAGGGGGTTGTTAACTATGGCTACACCTTC.

This chain uses TRBV19 with TRBJ2-7; the D gene is possibly TRBD1 (6 bases). The germline V gene has CDR1 LNHDA and CDR2 SQIVND (reference sequence). This CDR3 region has 16 residues. V lost 1 base, J lost 2 bases, and 15 bases lay in between. The CDR3 coding sequence is TGTGCCAGTAGTATAGGGGACACCGGACTTACCTACGAGCAGTACTTC. This codes for CASSIGDTGLTYEQYF. The full variable domain, rest sourced from reference TRBV19 and TRBJ2-7, is DGGITQSPKYLFRKEGQNVTLSCEQNLNHDAMYWYRQDPGQGLRLIYYSQIVNDFQKGDIAEGYSVSREKKESFPLTVTSAQKNPTAFYLCASSIGDTGLTYEQYFGPGTRLTVT.

V gene TRBV28 combines with J gene TRBJ1-2; D remains ambiguous. The V end lost 3 bases, the J end lost 4 bases, and 12 bases lay between the germline ends. This CDR3 comprises 14 residues. Germline V gives CDR1 MDHEN, CDR2 SYDVKM. For the CDR3, the DNA is TGTGCCAGCAGTTTGGGAGTGTCCGGCTATGGCTACACCTTC. Translated: CASSLGVSGYGYTF.

V gene TRBV7-9 combines with J gene TRBJ2-7; D ambiguous. The V end lost 1 base, the J end lost 4 bases, and 17 bases lay between the germline ends. Per the germline V gene, CDR1 is SEHNR and CDR2 is FQNEAQ (reference sequence). This CDR3 is built from 16 residues. Written as DNA, the CDR3 is TGTGCCAGCAGCTTAGAGCCGAGGTTGTATAGGTACGAGCAGTACTTC. This encodes CASSLEPRLYRYEQYF. The full variable domain, with the rest looked up from reference TRBV7-9 and TRBJ2-7, is DTGVSQNPRHKITKRGQNVTFRCDPISEHNRLYWYRQTLGQGPEFLTYFQNEAQLEKSRLLSDRFSAERPKGSFSTLEIQRTEQGDSAMYLCASSLEPRLYRYEQYFGPGTRLTVT.

V usage is TRBV27 and J usage is TRBJ2-1; D tentatively fits TRBD1 or TRBD2 (6 bases each). The CDR3 covers 13 residues. CDR1 and CDR2 (germline): MNHEY, SMNVEV (reference sequence). V was clipped by 6 bases and J by 6 bases, with 12 bases between them. This CDR3 is CASRHRDFNEQFF. The CDR3 DNA follows: TGTGCCAGCAGACACAGGGACTTCAATGAGCAGTTCTTC.

V usage is TRBV11-2 and J usage is TRBJ2-6; D uncertain. V was clipped by 0 bases and J by 2 bases, with 20 bases between them. The CDR3 is made up of 20 amino acids. Germline V gene data show CDR1 as SGHAT and CDR2 as FQNNGV. As DNA, the CDR3 is TGTGCCAGCAGCTTAGATTACACCGACGGGTTTTCGCCTGGGGCCAACGTCCTGACTTTC. Encoded protein: CASSLDYTDGFSPGANVLTF.

The J gene is TRBJ2-3, the V gene TRBV14; 10 bases are a match to TRBD2. V dropped 4 bases and J dropped 0; count of bases not matched to a gene: 1. CDR3 length equals 15 residues. Germline assignment: CDR1 SGHDN and CDR2 FVKESK. This chain's CDR3 is CASSLAGGSTDTQYF. CDR3 nucleotide sequence: TGTGCCAGCAGCCTAGCGGGGGGCAGCACAGATACGCAGTATTTT.

This chain uses TRBV27 with TRBJ2-7; TRBD2 is a possible D gene (5 bases). This CDR3 is built from 15 residues. V dropped 8 bases and J dropped 1 base, with 18 bases sitting between them. Germline loops: CDR1 MNHEY, CDR2 SMNVEV (reference sequence). This CDR3 reads CASGLRGFQSYEQYF. The CDR3 nucleotides read TGTGCCAGCGGGCTCCGGGGATTCCAATCCTACGAGCAGTACTTC.

The J gene is TRBJ2-7, the V gene TRBV5-6, with 12 bases aligning to TRBD1. The V gene's germline CDR1 is SGHDT and CDR2 YYEEEE. The CDR3 runs to 16 residues. The junction had 10 bases not matched to a gene; V was cut back by 4 bases and J by 5 bases. This CDR3 reads CASSTPVGTGGNEQYF. The CDR3, as DNA: TGTGCCAGCAGCACGCCGGTCGGGACAGGGGGCAACGAGCAGTACTTC.

The V gene is TRBV2, the J gene TRBJ1-4; TRBD1 agrees at 7 bases. Trimming took 6 bases from V and 2 from J; bases not matched to a gene: 6. The length of the CDR3 is 15 residues. Germline V gene sequence: CDR1 SNHLY, CDR2 FYNNEI. In nucleotides, the CDR3 is TGTGCCAGCAGGGACAGGCCGGGGACTAATGAAAAACTGTTTTTT. Its translation is CASRDRPGTNEKLFF.

Only one count was recorded for this clone. The chain employs TRBV28 and TRBJ1-1; TRBD1 agrees at 7 bases. The CDR3 extends over 15 amino acids. In germline, CDR1 is MDHEN, CDR2 SYDVKM. With V trimmed by 4 bases and J by 6 bases, 11 bases remained unmatched. The CDR3 loop reads CASSSPRQGSAEAFF. CDR3 DNA: TGTGCCAGCAGTTCCCCTAGACAGGGAAGCGCTGAAGCTTTCTTT. Filled out from reference TRBV28 and TRBJ1-1, the complete variable domain reads DVKVTQSSRYLVKRTGEKVFLECVQDMDHENMFWYRQDPGLGLRLIYFSYDVKMKEKGDIPEGYSVSREKKERFSLILESASTNQTSMYLCASSSPRQGSAEAFFGQGTRLTVV.

The rearrangement uses TRBV7-2 and TRBJ1-2; D unresolved. CDR1 is SGHTA and CDR2 is FQGNSA in the germline V gene. CDR3 size: 15 residues. Trimming stripped 4 bases from V and 1 base from J, with 13 bases between. The CDR3 DNA reads TGTGCCAGCAGCTCTCAGCCTACAAGTAACTATGGCTACACCTTC. Amino acid sequence: CASSSQPTSNYGYTF.

The chain is built from TRBV5-4 and TRBJ2-2; no definite D call. Germline CDR1 SGHNT, CDR2 YYREEE (reference sequence). The CDR3 is 14 residues long. The V end was cut by 0 bases, the J end by 1 base, with 4 bases between. The CDR3, as DNA: TGTGCCAGCAGCTTGGGGGAGAACACCGGGGAGCTGTTTTTT. This codes for CASSLGENTGELFF.

The V call is TRBV27, the J call TRBJ1-1, with 9 bases lining up with TRBD1. The germline V gene encodes CDR1 MNHEY and CDR2 SMNVEV (reference sequence). This CDR3 has 14 residues. With 7 bases clipped from V and 5 bases from J, the junction kept 8 bases outside the gene matches. CDR3 sequence reads: CASTLTGGRTEAFF. In nucleotides, the CDR3 is TGTGCCAGCACTCTCACAGGGGGCCGTACTGAAGCTTTCTTT.

J is TRBJ2-1 and V is TRBV7-6; TRBD2 matches 11 bases. V lost 2 bases and J lost 8; bases outside the gene matches: 14. Germline lookup yields CDR1 SGHVS and CDR2 FNYEAQ. The CDR3 contains 18 residues. Here the CDR3 DNA reads TGTGCCAGCAGCTTAAATAGCGGGAGGGCCCGATGGTTGGATGAGCAGTTCTTC. Translated: CASSLNSGRARWLDEQFF.

J is TRBJ2-7 and V is TRBV28; D uncertain. The CDR3 has 15 amino acids. The V end was cut by 1 base, the J end by 2 bases, with 12 bases between. Germline assignment: CDR1 MDHEN and CDR2 SYDVKM. The chain's CDR3 is CASSLFLGATYEQYF. CDR3 nucleotide sequence: TGTGCCAGCAGTTTATTCCTAGGCGCCACCTACGAGCAGTACTTC.

The rearrangement links TRBV5-8 to TRBJ2-5, with TRBD1 matching 8 bases. The CDR3 spans 14 residues. In germline, CDR1 is SGHTS, CDR2 YDEGEE. Unmatched junction bases numbered 2, after V lost 0 bases and J lost 4 bases. The CDR3 region has the DNA TGTGCCAGCAGCTTGGGTCAGGGGGCAGAGACCCAGTACTTC. This translates into CASSLGQGAETQYF.

The chain couples TRBV28 to TRBJ2-7; no reliable D call. V was clipped by 4 bases and J by 1 base, with 14 bases between them. This CDR3 has 15 amino acids. Germline assignment: CDR1 MDHEN and CDR2 SYDVKM. The CDR3: CASSSPRAWSYEQYF. The CDR3 bases are TGTGCCAGCAGTTCCCCCCGGGCATGGTCCTACGAGCAGTACTTC.